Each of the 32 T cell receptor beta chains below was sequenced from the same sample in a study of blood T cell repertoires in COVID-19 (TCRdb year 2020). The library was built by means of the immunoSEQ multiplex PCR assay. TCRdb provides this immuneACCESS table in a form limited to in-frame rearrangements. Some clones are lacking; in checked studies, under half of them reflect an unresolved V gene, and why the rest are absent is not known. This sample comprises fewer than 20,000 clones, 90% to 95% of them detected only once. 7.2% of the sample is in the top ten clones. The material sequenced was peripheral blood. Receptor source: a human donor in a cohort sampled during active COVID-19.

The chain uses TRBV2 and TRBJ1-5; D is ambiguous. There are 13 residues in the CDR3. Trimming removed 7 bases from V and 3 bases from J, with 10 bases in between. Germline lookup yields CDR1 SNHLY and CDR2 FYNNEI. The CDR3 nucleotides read TGTGCCAGCACCCGGGAAACCAATCAGCCCCAGCATTTT. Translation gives CASTRETNQPQHF.

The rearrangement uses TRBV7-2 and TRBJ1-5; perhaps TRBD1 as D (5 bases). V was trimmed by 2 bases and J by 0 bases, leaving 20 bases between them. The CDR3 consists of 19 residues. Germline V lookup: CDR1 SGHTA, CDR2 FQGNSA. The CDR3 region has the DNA TGTGCCAGCAGCTTAAAGAGAACAGGCTGGGGATATAGCAATCAGCCCCAGCATTTT. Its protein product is CASSLKRTGWGYSNQPQHF.

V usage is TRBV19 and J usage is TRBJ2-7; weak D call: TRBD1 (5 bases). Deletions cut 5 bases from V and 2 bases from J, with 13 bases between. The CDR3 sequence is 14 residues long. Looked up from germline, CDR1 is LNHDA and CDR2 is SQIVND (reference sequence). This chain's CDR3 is CASSPRPTAYEQYF. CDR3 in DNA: TGTGCCAGTAGTCCCCGACCGACAGCCTACGAGCAGTACTTC.

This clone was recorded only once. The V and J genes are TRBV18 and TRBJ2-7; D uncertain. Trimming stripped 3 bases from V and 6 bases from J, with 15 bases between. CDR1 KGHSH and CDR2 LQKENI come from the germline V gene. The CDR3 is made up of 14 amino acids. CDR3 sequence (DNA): TGTGCCAGCTCACCGGCGGCGGCCGGCCTCGAGCAGTACTTC. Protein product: CASSPAAAGLEQYF.

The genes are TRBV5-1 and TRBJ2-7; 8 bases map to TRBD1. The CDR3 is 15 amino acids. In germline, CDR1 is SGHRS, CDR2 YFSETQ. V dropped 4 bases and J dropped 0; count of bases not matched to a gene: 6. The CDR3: CASSPRTGSSYEQYF. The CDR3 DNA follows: TGCGCCAGCAGCCCCCGGACAGGGAGCTCCTACGAGCAGTACTTC.

In nucleotides, the CDR3 is TGTGCCAGTAGTATTCGAATCGGTGGAGAGACCCAGTACTTC. Its translation is CASSIRIGGETQYF. The chain is built from TRBV19 and TRBJ2-5; D is unclear. CDR1 and CDR2 from the germline V gene are LNHDA and SQIVND (reference sequence). The CDR3 contains 14 residues. With 3 bases removed from V and 4 bases from J, the gap between germline ends came to 12 bases.

The CDR3 protein is CASSASGTSGKSTDTQYF. The DNA for the CDR3 is TGTGCCAGCAGCGCTTCCGGGACTAGCGGGAAGAGCACAGATACGCAGTATTTT. The V gene is TRBV9, the J gene TRBJ2-3, with TRBD2 matching over 13 bases. Germline values: CDR1 SGDLS, CDR2 YYNGEE. Germline trimming cut 3 bases from V and 0 bases from J; bases unmatched to any gene: 7. This CDR3 is built from 18 residues.

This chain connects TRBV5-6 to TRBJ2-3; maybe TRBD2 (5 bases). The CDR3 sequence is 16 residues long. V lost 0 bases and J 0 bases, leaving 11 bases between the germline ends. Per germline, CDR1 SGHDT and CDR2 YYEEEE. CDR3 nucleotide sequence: TGTGCCAGCAGCTTGGCCGCCAGGACTAGCACAGATACGCAGTATTTT. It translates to CASSLAARTSTDTQYF.

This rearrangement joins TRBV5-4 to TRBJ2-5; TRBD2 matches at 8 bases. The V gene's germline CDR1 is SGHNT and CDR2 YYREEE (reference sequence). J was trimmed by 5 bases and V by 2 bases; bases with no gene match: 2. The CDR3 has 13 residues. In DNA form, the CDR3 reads TGTGCCAGCAGCTTAGCGGGAGTGGAGACCCAGTACTTC. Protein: CASSLAGVETQYF. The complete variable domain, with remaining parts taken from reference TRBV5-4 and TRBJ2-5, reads ETGVTQSPTHLIKTRGQQVTLRCSSQSGHNTVSWYQQALGQGPQFIFQYYREEENGRGNFPPRFSGLQFPNYSSELNVNALELDDSALYLCASSLAGVETQYFGPGTRLLVL.

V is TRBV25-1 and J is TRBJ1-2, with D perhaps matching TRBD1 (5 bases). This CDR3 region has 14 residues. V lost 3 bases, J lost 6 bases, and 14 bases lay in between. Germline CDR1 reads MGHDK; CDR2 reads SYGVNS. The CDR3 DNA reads TGTGCCAGCAGTGATCTTGGCAGGGTAGATGGCTACACCTTC. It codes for CASSDLGRVDGYTF.

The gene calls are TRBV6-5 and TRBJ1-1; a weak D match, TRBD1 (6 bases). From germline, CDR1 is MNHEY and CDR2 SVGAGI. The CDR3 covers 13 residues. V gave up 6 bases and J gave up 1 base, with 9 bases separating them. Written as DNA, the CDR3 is TGTGCCAGCAGAGGACAGTCGAACACTGAAGCTTTCTTT. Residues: CASRGQSNTEAFF.

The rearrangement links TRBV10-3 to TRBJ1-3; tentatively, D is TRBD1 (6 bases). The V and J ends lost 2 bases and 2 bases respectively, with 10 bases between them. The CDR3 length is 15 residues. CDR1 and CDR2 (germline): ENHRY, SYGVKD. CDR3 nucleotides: TGTGCCATCAGTGAGACAGGGACCACTGGAAACACCATATATTTT. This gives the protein CAISETGTTGNTIYF.

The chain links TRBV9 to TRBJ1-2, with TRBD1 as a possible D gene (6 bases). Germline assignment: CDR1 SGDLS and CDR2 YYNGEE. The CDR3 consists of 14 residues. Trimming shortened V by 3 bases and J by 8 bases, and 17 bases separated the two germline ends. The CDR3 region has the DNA TGTGCCAGCAGCGCCAGGACAGATCGGGGCGGCTACACCTTC. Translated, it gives CASSARTDRGGYTF.

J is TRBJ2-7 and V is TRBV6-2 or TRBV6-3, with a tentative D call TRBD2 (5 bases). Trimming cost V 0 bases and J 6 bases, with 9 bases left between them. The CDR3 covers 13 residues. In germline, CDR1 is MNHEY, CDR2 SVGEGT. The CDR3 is CASSYSREIEQYF. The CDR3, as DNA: TGTGCCAGCAGTTACTCGAGGGAGATCGAGCAGTACTTC.

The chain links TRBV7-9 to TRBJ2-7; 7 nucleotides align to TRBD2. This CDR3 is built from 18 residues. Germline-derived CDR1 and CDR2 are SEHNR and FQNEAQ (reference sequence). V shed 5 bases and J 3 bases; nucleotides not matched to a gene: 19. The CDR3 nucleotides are TGTGCCAGCAGCCCACCTCTAGGGCGGCTAGCGGACCGCTACGAGCAGTACTTC. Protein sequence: CASSPPLGRLADRYEQYF.

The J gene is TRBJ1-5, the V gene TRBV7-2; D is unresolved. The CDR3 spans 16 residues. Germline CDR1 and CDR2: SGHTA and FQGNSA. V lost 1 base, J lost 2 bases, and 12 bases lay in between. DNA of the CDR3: TGTGCCAGCAGCTTAGAGGAGGGCGTGGGCAATCAGCCCCAGCATTTT. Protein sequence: CASSLEEGVGNQPQHF. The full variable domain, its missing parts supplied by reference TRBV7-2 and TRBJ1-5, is GAGVSQSPSNKVTEKGKDVELRCDPISGHTALYWYRQSLGQGLEFLIYFQGNSAPDKSGLPSDRFSAERTGGSVSTLTIQRTQQEDSAVYLCASSLEEGVGNQPQHFGDGTRLSIL.

The CDR3 spells CASSSLAGGPTDTQYF. CDR3 bases: TGCGCCAGCAGCTCCCTAGCGGGAGGGCCAACAGATACGCAGTATTTT. The chain employs TRBV5-1 and TRBJ2-3; 12 bases line up with TRBD2. The V and J ends lost 3 bases and 3 bases, in that order; junction bases with no gene match: 5. CDR1 and CDR2 from the germline V gene are SGHRS and YFSETQ. The CDR3 has 16 residues. Using reference TRBV5-1 and TRBJ2-3 for the parts outside the CDR3, the full variable domain is KAGVTQTPRYLIKTRGQQVTLSCSPISGHRSVSWYQQTPGQGLQFLFEYFSETQRNKGNFPGRFSGRQFSNSRSEMNVSTLELGDSALYLCASSSLAGGPTDTQYFGPGTRLTVL.

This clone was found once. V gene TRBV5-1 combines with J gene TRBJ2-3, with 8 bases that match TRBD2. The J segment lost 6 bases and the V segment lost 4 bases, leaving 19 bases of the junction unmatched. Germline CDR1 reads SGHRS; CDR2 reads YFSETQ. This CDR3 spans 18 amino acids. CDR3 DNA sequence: TGCGCCAGCAGCCCGGTCGGGTTGAGCGGGGGCCGGGGTGATACGCAGTATTTT. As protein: CASSPVGLSGGRGDTQYF. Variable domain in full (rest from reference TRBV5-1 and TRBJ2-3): KAGVTQTPRYLIKTRGQQVTLSCSPISGHRSVSWYQQTPGQGLQFLFEYFSETQRNKGNFPGRFSGRQFSNSRSEMNVSTLELGDSALYLCASSPVGLSGGRGDTQYFGPGTRLTVL.

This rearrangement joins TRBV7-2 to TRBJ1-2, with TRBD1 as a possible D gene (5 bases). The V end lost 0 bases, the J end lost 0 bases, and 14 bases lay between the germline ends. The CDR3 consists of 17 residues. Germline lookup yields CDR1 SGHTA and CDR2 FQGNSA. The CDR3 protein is CASSLASGGSSNYGYTF. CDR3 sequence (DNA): TGTGCCAGCAGCTTAGCATCGGGGGGAAGCTCTAACTATGGCTACACCTTC. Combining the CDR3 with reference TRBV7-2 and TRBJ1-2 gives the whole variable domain GAGVSQSPSNKVTEKGKDVELRCDPISGHTALYWYRQSLGQGLEFLIYFQGNSAPDKSGLPSDRFSAERTGGSVSTLTIQRTQQEDSAVYLCASSLASGGSSNYGYTFGSGTRLTVV.

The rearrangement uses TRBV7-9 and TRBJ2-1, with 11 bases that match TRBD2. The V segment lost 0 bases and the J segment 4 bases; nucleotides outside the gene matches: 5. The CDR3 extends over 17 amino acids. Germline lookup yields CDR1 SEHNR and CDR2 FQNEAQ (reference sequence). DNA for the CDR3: TGTGCCAGCAGCTTAGCGATCTGGACTAGCGGGTACAATGAGCAGTTCTTC. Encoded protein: CASSLAIWTSGYNEQFF.

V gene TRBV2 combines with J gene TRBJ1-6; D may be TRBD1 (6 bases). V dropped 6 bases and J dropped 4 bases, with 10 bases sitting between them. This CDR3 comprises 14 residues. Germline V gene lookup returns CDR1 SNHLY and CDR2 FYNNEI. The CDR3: CASRLTGYNSPLHF. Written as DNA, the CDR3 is TGTGCCAGCAGGTTGACAGGTTATAATTCACCCCTCCACTTT.

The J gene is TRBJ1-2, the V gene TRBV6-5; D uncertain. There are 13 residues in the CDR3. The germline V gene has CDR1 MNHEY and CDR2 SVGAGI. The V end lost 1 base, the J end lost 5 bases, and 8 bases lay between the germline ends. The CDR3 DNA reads TGTGCCAGCAGTTACTTCGCGGGGTATGGCTACACCTTC. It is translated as CASSYFAGYGYTF.

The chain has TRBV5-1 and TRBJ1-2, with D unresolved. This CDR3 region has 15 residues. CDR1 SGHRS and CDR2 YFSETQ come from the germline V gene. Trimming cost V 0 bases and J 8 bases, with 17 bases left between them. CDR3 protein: CASSLAGKGNGGYTF. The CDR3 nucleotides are TGCGCCAGCAGCTTGGCCGGGAAAGGAAATGGCGGCTACACCTTC.

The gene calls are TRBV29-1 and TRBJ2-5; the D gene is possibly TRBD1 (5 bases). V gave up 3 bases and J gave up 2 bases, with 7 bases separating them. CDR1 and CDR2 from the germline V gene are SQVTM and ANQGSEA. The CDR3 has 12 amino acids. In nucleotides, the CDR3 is TGCAGCGTTGACAGGGATCAAGAGACCCAGTACTTC. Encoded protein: CSVDRDQETQYF.

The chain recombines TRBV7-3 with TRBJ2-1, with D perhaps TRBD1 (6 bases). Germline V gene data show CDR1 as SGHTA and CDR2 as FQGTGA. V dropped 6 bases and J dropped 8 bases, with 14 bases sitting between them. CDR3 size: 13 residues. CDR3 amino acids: CASSRGTNDEQFF. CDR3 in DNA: TGTGCCAGCAGTCGAGGGACAAACGATGAGCAGTTCTTC.

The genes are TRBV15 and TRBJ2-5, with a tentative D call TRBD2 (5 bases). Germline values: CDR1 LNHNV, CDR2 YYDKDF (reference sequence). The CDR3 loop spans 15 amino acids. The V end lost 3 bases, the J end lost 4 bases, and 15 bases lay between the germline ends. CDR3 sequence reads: CATSSTLGSGETQYF. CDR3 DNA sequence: TGTGCCACCAGCAGTACCCTAGGGAGTGGAGAGACCCAGTACTTC.

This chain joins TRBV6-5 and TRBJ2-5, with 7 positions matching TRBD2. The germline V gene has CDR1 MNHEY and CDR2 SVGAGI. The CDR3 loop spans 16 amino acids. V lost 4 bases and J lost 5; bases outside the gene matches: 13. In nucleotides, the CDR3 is TGTGCCAGCAGTTCCCAAATAGCGGGCCCGTGGGAGACCCAGTACTTC. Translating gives CASSSQIAGPWETQYF.

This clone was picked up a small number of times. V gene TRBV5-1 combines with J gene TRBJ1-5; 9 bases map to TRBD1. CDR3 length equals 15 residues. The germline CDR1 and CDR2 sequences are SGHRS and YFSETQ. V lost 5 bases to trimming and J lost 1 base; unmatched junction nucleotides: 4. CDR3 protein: CASRKTGGSNQPQHF. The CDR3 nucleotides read TGCGCCAGCAGAAAGACAGGGGGAAGCAATCAGCCCCAGCATTTT.

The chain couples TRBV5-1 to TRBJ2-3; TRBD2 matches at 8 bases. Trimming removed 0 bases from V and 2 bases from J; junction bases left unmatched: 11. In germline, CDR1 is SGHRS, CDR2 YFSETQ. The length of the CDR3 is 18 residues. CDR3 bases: TGCGCCAGCAGCTTGGGGTTAGGGGCGGGGGGATTCACAGATACGCAGTATTTT. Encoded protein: CASSLGLGAGGFTDTQYF.

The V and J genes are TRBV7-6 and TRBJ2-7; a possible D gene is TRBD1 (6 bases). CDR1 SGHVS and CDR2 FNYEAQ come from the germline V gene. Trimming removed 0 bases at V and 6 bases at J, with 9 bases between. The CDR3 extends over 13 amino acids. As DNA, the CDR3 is TGTGCCAGCAGCTTAGCGGGGGCAGCCGAGCAGTACTTC. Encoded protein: CASSLAGAAEQYF.

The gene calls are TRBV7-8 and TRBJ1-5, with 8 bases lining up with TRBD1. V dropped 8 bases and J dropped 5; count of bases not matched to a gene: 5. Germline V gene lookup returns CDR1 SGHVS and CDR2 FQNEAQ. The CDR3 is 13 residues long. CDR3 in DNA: TGTGCCAGCTCCAAGGACAGGGATCAGCCCCAGCATTTT. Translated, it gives CASSKDRDQPQHF.

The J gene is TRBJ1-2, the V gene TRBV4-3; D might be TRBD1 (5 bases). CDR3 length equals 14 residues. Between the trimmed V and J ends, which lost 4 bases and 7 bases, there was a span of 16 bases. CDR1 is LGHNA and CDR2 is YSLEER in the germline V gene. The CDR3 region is CASSRQQMGLGYTF. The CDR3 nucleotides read TGCGCCAGCAGCCGACAACAGATGGGGCTTGGCTACACCTTC.